These 18 T cell receptor beta chains came from one sample sequenced in a study of cytomegalovirus exposure and HLA in healthy donors. It was with 60 Vbeta and 13 Jbeta primers that the PCR ran. The protocol was immunoSEQ multiplex PCR, while the TCRdb copy is restricted to in-frame clones and leaves out a portion. The data show approximately 170,000 clones, with roughly 88% seen just once and 1.2% held by the top ten. Material for sequencing was PBMCs. These receptors came from a boy between 2 and 10 years old in good health and CMV-seronegative.

The chain couples TRBV18 to TRBJ2-6; D is uncertain. In germline, CDR1 is KGHSH, CDR2 LQKENI. V dropped 0 bases and J dropped 0 bases, with 18 bases sitting between them. The CDR3 loop spans 20 amino acids. The CDR3 here is CASSPPRTRSESSGANVLTF. For the CDR3, the DNA is TGTGCCAGCTCACCACCTCGAACCAGGTCCGAAAGCTCTGGGGCCAACGTCCTGACTTTC.

The V and J genes are TRBV5-1 and TRBJ2-1; D unresolved. Trimming removed 4 bases at V and 4 bases at J, with 18 bases between. The germline CDR1 and CDR2 sequences are SGHRS and YFSETQ. The CDR3 has 16 amino acids. The CDR3 reads CASSPARRGTYNEQFF. CDR3 bases: TGCGCCAGCAGCCCGGCACGTCGCGGTACATACAATGAGCAGTTCTTC.

This clone was detected only once. The CDR3 bases are TGTGCCAGCAGCTTACGGGGAGAGGGATACAATGAGCAGTTCTTC. It yields the protein CASSLRGEGYNEQFF. The rearrangement uses TRBV7-6 and TRBJ2-1; D perhaps matches TRBD2 (5 bases). Per germline, CDR1 SGHVS and CDR2 FNYEAQ. Trimming stripped 2 bases from V and 4 bases from J, with 12 bases between. The CDR3 covers 15 residues.

V and J are TRBV5-1 and TRBJ1-3, with 10 bases aligning to TRBD1. This CDR3 has 20 residues. The germline gives CDR1 SGHRS, CDR2 YFSETQ. Losses at the gene ends were 3 bases for V and 2 bases for J; bases not matched to a gene: 17. The CDR3 region has the DNA TGCGCCAGCAGCTCGTTCGGGACAGGGGACCTCCCGGCCACTGGAAACACCATATATTTT. Translating gives CASSSFGTGDLPATGNTIYF.

The chain joins TRBV25-1 to TRBJ1-1, with a weak D call TRBD1 (5 bases). The CDR3 has 14 residues. The V end was cut by 9 bases, the J end by 5 bases, with 19 bases between. Germline V gene data show CDR1 as MGHDK and CDR2 as SYGVNS. The CDR3 here is CASGGDPRGTEAFF. Here the CDR3 DNA reads TGTGCCAGTGGGGGGGACCCGCGGGGGACTGAAGCTTTCTTT.

This chain uses TRBV5-6 with TRBJ2-7; TRBD2 agrees at 14 bases. The germline V gene encodes CDR1 SGHDT and CDR2 YYEEEE. This CDR3 spans 15 amino acids. Unmatched junction bases numbered 5, after V lost 4 bases and J lost 5 bases. The CDR3 DNA sequence: TGTGCCAGCAGCACCGGACTAGCGGGGGGAAACGAGCAGTACGTC. Translation gives CASSTGLAGGNEQYV.

V and J are TRBV18 and TRBJ2-3; a weak D match, TRBD1 (6 bases). V lost 3 bases and J 4 bases, leaving 11 bases between the germline ends. CDR3 length equals 14 residues. Per the germline V gene, CDR1 is KGHSH and CDR2 is LQKENI. CDR3 in DNA: TGTGCCAGCTCACCTTATCAGGGGCCAGATACGCAGTATTTT. It translates to CASSPYQGPDTQYF. The whole variable domain, filled in from reference TRBV18 and TRBJ2-3, reads NAGVMQNPRHLVRRRGQEARLRCSPMKGHSHVYWYRQLPEEGLKFMVYLQKENIIDESGMPKERFSAEFPKEGPSILRIQQVVRGDSAAYFCASSPYQGPDTQYFGPGTRLTVL.

The chain uses TRBV9 and TRBJ1-3; 7 bases map to TRBD1. The CDR3 spans 15 residues. Losses at the gene ends were 4 bases for V and 0 bases for J; bases not matched to a gene: 4. The germline V gene encodes CDR1 SGDLS and CDR2 YYNGEE. CDR3 sequence reads: CASSSGQYSGNTIYF. Here the CDR3 DNA reads TGTGCCAGCAGCTCGGGACAGTACTCTGGAAACACCATATATTTT.

This chain joins TRBV4-3 and TRBJ1-3; 9 bases agree with TRBD1. CDR3 size: 18 residues. Germline CDR1 reads LGHNA; CDR2 reads YSLEER. The V gene end was trimmed by 1 base and the J gene end by 0 bases; junction bases not matched to a gene: 7. The CDR3 nucleotides read TGCGCCAGCAGCCAAGTGTTAGGGACAGGGAGCTCTGGAAACACCATATATTTT. Amino acids: CASSQVLGTGSSGNTIYF.

The chain carries TRBV7-2 and TRBJ2-5; 11 positions match TRBD2. This CDR3 is 16 amino acids long. Germline assignment: CDR1 SGHTA and CDR2 FQGNSA. J was trimmed by 3 bases and V by 0 bases; bases with no gene match: 3. The CDR3 nucleotides read TGTGCCAGCAGCTTAGCTCTAGCGGGGGGAGAAGAGACCCAGTACTTC. It encodes CASSLALAGGEETQYF.

The V call is TRBV29-1, the J call TRBJ2-3; D unresolved. The CDR3 spans 12 residues. In germline, CDR1 is SQVTM, CDR2 ANQGSEA. V was clipped by 7 bases and J by 1 base, with 9 bases between them. Written as DNA, the CDR3 is TGCAGCGAAAGCAGCGGCACAGATACGCAGTATTTT. This translates into CSESSGTDTQYF.

This chain uses TRBV9 with TRBJ1-6; 7 bases agree with TRBD1. This CDR3 region has 14 residues. Trimming at V came to 4 bases and at J to 5 bases, leaving 3 bases not matched to a gene. Germline V lookup: CDR1 SGDLS, CDR2 YYNGEE. In DNA, the CDR3 is TGTGCCAGCAGCTATGGACAGGATAATTCACCCCTCCACTTT. It specifies CASSYGQDNSPLHF. The entire variable domain, with the rest obtained from reference TRBV9 and TRBJ1-6, is as follows: DSGVTQTPKHLITATGQRVTLRCSPRSGDLSVYWYQQSLDQGLQFLIQYYNGEERAKGNILERFSAQQFPDLHSELNLSSLELGDSALYFCASSYGQDNSPLHFGNGTRLTVT.

The chain has TRBV19 and TRBJ2-4, with a tentative D call TRBD2 (6 bases). Germline V lookup: CDR1 LNHDA, CDR2 SQIVND (reference sequence). The CDR3 consists of 15 residues. With 4 bases removed from V and 1 base from J, the gap between germline ends came to 11 bases. CDR3 DNA sequence: TGTGCCAGTAGTAACCCCCGGGGGGCCAAAAACATTCAGTACTTC. This sequence encodes CASSNPRGAKNIQYF.

This chain uses TRBV6-5 with TRBJ2-7, with D possibly TRBD1 on 7 matching bases. Germline V gene sequence: CDR1 MNHEY, CDR2 SVGAGI. V was shortened by 0 bases and J by 2 bases, with 11 bases between the two germline ends. The CDR3 runs to 15 residues. CDR3 in amino acids: CASSYSAGGPYEQYF. Here the CDR3 DNA reads TGTGCCAGCAGTTACTCGGCAGGGGGGCCCTACGAGCAGTACTTC.

The chain is built from TRBV10-2 and TRBJ1-3; 9 bases fit TRBD1. V shed 3 bases, J shed 1 base, and the junction held 4 bases outside the gene matches. From germline, CDR1 is WSHSY and CDR2 SAAADI. This CDR3 comprises 16 residues. The CDR3 region is CASSDTGGASGNTIYF. Written as DNA, the CDR3 is TGCGCCAGCAGTGATACAGGGGGCGCGTCTGGAAACACCATATATTTT.

The rearrangement joins TRBV9 to TRBJ1-2; weak D call: TRBD1 (6 bases). The CDR3 consists of 14 residues. From germline, CDR1 is SGDLS and CDR2 YYNGEE. Deletions cut 3 bases from V and 6 bases from J, with 15 bases between. This CDR3 is CASSGGGTYDGYTF. The CDR3 DNA is TGTGCCAGCAGCGGCGGGGGGACATACGATGGCTACACCTTC.

The chain uses TRBV15 and TRBJ2-7; 10 bases fit TRBD2. Germline CDR1 reads LNHNV; CDR2 reads YYDKDF (reference sequence). V was pared by 1 base and J by 4 bases, with 4 bases of the junction left unmatched. This CDR3 is built from 15 residues. The DNA of the CDR3 is TGTGCCACCAGCAGAGGTTCTAGCGGGAGTTACGAGCAGTACTTC. Amino acids: CATSRGSSGSYEQYF.

J is TRBJ1-2 and V is TRBV5-1; 10 positions match TRBD1. V shed 4 bases, J shed 3 bases, and the junction held 9 bases outside the gene matches. This CDR3 spans 16 amino acids. In germline, CDR1 is SGHRS, CDR2 YFSETQ. The CDR3 reads CASSPPGQGPYYGYTF. The CDR3 nucleotides read TGCGCCAGCAGCCCCCCGGGACAGGGGCCGTACTATGGCTACACCTTC.